This T cell receptor (beta chain) is from a study of blood T cell repertoires in COVID-19 (dated by TCRdb to about 2020). For the study in its entirety: Samples from collaborators originated in the United States, Italy and Spain and spanned both the acute and convalescent phases of COVID-19. The prospective study material was composed of cDNA or gDNA derived from T cells, B-cell-depleted T cells, or PBMCs. Deeply sampled blood TCRbeta repertoires from subjects exposed to, actively infected with, or recovered from COVID-19 were included in the dataset. A freely available public database, intended as a resource for researchers studying the immune response to SARS-CoV-2, is where the repertoires were released. The samples were drawn from two sources: the first 160 participants of the ongoing ImmuneRACE study, and 1,000 to 1,500 subjects contributed by 6 global collaborators. The sample metadata nearly always contained a de-identified subject ID, COVID-19 status, age in years and sex. HLA class I and class II types, where available, came from metadata supplied by the sample provider rather than from assay-based typing.

In the prospective study, participants were about 18 to 95 years old, resided in under 30 geographic areas of the United States, and were enrolled through a virtual design. In the prospective study, cohorts were assigned on the basis of participant-reported clinical history obtained from a screening survey and a study questionnaire. Mobile phlebotomists in the prospective study collected whole blood, serum and a nasopharyngeal or oropharyngeal swab from every participant. Additional blood draws and questionnaires over an approximately 2-month period could optionally be provided by prospective study participants. Before DNA extraction, blood samples from the prospective study were shipped at room temperature or frozen. Remarks on this clone: Its target antigen remains unknown. Base qualities were left out, and no much larger clone turns up one base away.

The immunoSEQ Assay, a bias-controlled multiplex PCR, was used to amplify TCRbeta CDR3 regions from genomic DNA. On the authors' methods: Within the assay, amplification of reference gene primers was used to estimate how many nucleated cells each sample contained. Sequence reads were collapsed and filtered to measure the absolute abundance of every unique TCRbeta CDR3 rearrangement. For each sample, productive Simpson clonality was calculated as the square root of Simpson's diversity index across productive rearrangements. This is the immuneACCESS table as TCRdb keeps it, with only in-frame sequences that have V and J called. A part of the clones is gone; compared with another copy, unresolved V genes explain less than half, and the rest is unexplained. V, J and clone size derive from that table, while D and trimming were established from the DNA sequence. The table for this sample lists under 200,000 clones; roughly 80% of them were counted only once. The ten largest clonotypes hold around 5.3% of the sample.

The full study reports these points: The amount of clinical and demographic metadata varied by source and participant and was provided uncurated.

The receptor was isolated from a woman in her 40s with acute COVID-19. Sequencing used PBMCs or T cells enriched from blood (not recorded which).

The bases are TGTGCCAGTAGTCTCTTTGGACGGGGGATAGGGGAGACCCAGTACTTC. This encodes CASSLFGRGIGETQYF. This sequence uses TRBV19 and TRBJ2-5; the D gene is possibly TRBD2, with 6 bases matching. Measured from the cysteine to the phenylalanine, the CDR3 is 16 residues long. The CDR3 DNA has 48 bases and is translated from base 1. V is cut by 5 bases and J by 5 bases, and the space between the germline ends is 21 bases. The germline V gene (reference sequence) provides CDR1 LNHDA and CDR2 SQIVND.